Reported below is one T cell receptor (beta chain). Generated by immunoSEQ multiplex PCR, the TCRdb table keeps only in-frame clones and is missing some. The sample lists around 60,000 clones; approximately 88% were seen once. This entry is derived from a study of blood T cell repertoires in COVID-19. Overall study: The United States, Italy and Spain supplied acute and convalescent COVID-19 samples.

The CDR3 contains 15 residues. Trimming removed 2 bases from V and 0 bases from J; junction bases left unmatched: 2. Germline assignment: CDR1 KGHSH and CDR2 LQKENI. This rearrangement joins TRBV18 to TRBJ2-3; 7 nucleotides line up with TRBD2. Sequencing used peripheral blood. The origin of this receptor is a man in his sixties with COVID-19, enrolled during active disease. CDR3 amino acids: CASSPGRGSTDTQYF. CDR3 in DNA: TGTGCCAGCTCACCAGGGCGGGGGAGCACAGATACGCAGTATTTT.